This T cell receptor beta chain was found in a study of T cell responses to AZD1222 COVID-19 vaccine. Findings of the study overall: Repertoire collection took place solely once the T cell response had peaked. Spike-wide coverage was observed for vaccine-associated CD4 TCRs, with dominant responses at 160-218 and 743-854.

This CDR3 has 14 amino acids. The V gene lost 3 bases and the J gene lost 4 bases, with 13 bases spanning the gap. Per germline, CDR1 SGHRS and CDR2 YFSETQ. About this clone itself: Its cognate antigen is unknown.

Produced via immunoSEQ multiplex PCR; TCRdb's table is partial and in-frame only. The sample has about 130,000 clones, 80% to 90% seen once; the top ten hold about 22%. The origin of this receptor is an adult in good health. The material sequenced was peripheral blood, taken on day 0 of AZD1222 vaccination. V gene TRBV5-1 combines with J gene TRBJ2-5, with a tentative D call TRBD2 (6 bases). CDR3: CASSSVTAGETQYF. The CDR3 region has the DNA TGCGCCAGCAGCTCAGTGACAGCGGGAGAGACCCAGTACTTC.